Sequencing of this T cell receptor beta chain was carried out in a study of cytomegalovirus exposure and HLA in healthy donors. Findings and caveats of the study: Subsequent analysis showed first-cohort TCR clusters tending to co-occur in 120 or so validation repertoires.

V lost 3 bases to trimming and J lost 6 bases, with 14 bases between them. Germline CDR1 LGHNA, CDR2 YSLEER. This CDR3 has 14 residues. About this clone: Its antigen remains unidentified.

The repertoire was sequenced with immunoSEQ multiplex PCR; TCRdb's copy has only in-frame clones and lacks some. This repertoire shows some 150,000 clones, approximately 86% found once; its top ten account for around 20%. Material: PBMCs. The chain uses TRBV4-3 and TRBJ1-1, with D possibly matching TRBD1 (5 bases). The TCR comes from a man aged 18-30 years in good health and CMV-seropositive. CDR3 sequence reads: CASSHLTDWSEAFF. The DNA for the CDR3 is TGCGCCAGCAGCCACCTGACAGATTGGTCTGAAGCTTTCTTT.